This T cell receptor beta chain came from a study of cytomegalovirus exposure and HLA in healthy donors. Unmatched junction bases numbered 7, after V lost 4 bases and J lost 7 bases. Per the germline V gene, CDR1 is LNHDA and CDR2 is SQIVND (reference sequence). The CDR3 spans 15 residues. The PCR used 60 Vbeta and 13 Jbeta primers. Clones were read by immunoSEQ multiplex PCR, and TCRdb kept only the in-frame ones, dropping some. The sample yields some 180,000 clones, around 83% seen once. The receptor's source is a man aged 30 to 45 in good health and CMV-seropositive. Sequenced material: PBMCs. V is TRBV19 and J is TRBJ2-2, with 9 positions matching TRBD1. The CDR3, as DNA: TGTGCCAGTAGTAAGGGACAGGGCGTGTTCGGGGAGCTGTTTTTT. Its translation: CASSKGQGVFGELFF.